The next 13 T cell receptor beta chains were all read from a single sample in a study of T-cell reconstitution after alpha-beta-depleted transplantation in children. For TCRbeta, the library was prepared with unique molecular identifiers. TCRdb passed the PCR reads through MiXCR, listing each CDR3 protein once. Among around 15,000 distinct CDR3 sequences listed, about 8% were seen once. Material: PBMCs, mostly from graft donor cells, obtained 60 days after TCRalphabeta/CD19-depleted stem cell transplant. The receptor set was obtained from a boy under two years old who had a stem cell transplant for Wiskott-Aldrich syndrome, so the T cells may come from the graft donor.

This clonotype was detected a few times. The chain couples TRBV10-2 to TRBJ1-6; D is possibly TRBD1 (5 bases). V lost 6 bases and J lost 7, with 19 bases in between. From germline, CDR1 is WSHSY and CDR2 SAAADI. The CDR3 totals 16 residues. This CDR3 reads CASRDAGSPHNSPLHF. The CDR3, as DNA: TGCGCCAGCAGAGATGCAGGGAGCCCCCACAATTCACCCCTCCACTTT.

This clonotype has just a few counts. J is TRBJ2-1 and V is TRBV6-1; weak D call: TRBD2 (6 bases). This CDR3 spans 13 amino acids. Germline assignment: CDR1 MNHNS and CDR2 SASEGT. V was pared by 6 bases and J by 0 bases, with 6 bases between. CDR3 in amino acids: CASRRGSYNEQFF. CDR3 in DNA: TGTGCCAGCAGGCGGGGCTCCTACAATGAGCAGTTCTTC.

This clonotype has at least ten counts. J is TRBJ2-1 and V is TRBV20-1; D is uncertain. The CDR3 runs to 11 residues. The germline V and J ends were trimmed by 2 bases and 3 bases, with 2 bases remaining between them. Germline V CDR1 and CDR2: DFQATT, SNEGSKA (reference sequence). The CDR3 loop is CSARLYNEQFF. The CDR3 DNA is TGCAGTGCTAGACTCTACAATGAGCAGTTCTTC.

This chain links TRBV25-1 with TRBJ1-4; D uncertain. Germline V gene data show CDR1 as MGHDK and CDR2 as SYGVNS. The CDR3 extends over 14 amino acids. V gave up 7 bases and J gave up 7 bases, with 16 bases separating them. The CDR3 coding sequence is TGTGCCAGCACCCCCCGGTCGGAGAGTGAAAAACTGTTTTTT. This gives the protein CASTPRSESEKLFF.

This clonotype was seen ten or more times. The chain uses TRBV7-9 and TRBJ1-2; TRBD1 matches 9 bases. The length of the CDR3 is 16 residues. Per the germline V gene, CDR1 is SEHNR and CDR2 is FQNEAQ (reference sequence). V lost 5 bases to trimming and J lost 5 bases; unmatched junction nucleotides: 12. DNA for the CDR3: TGTGCCAGCAGCCTGGAGTTACAGGGGGCGCGGTATGGCTACACCTTC. Translated, it gives CASSLELQGARYGYTF.

The chain joins TRBV20-1 to TRBJ2-7; TRBD2 agrees at 9 bases. The CDR3 has 14 residues. CDR1 and CDR2 from the germline V gene are DFQATT and SNEGSKA (reference sequence). Trimming cost V 0 bases and J 3 bases; bases outside gene matches: 3. CDR3 sequence reads: CSARDLAGVYEQYF. CDR3 bases: TGCAGTGCTAGAGATTTAGCGGGAGTCTACGAGCAGTACTTC.

This clonotype was detected ten times or more. V and J are TRBV28 and TRBJ1-5, with a possible D match to TRBD1 (5 bases). Trimming pared 1 base from V and 3 bases from J, leaving 10 bases between. The CDR3 covers 15 residues. CDR1 MDHEN and CDR2 SYDVKM come from the germline V gene. CDR3 DNA sequence: TGTGCCAGCAGTTTATTAGCAGGGATCAATCAGCCCCAGCATTTT. Translation gives CASSLLAGINQPQHF.

Only a few counts were recorded for this clonotype. This chain joins TRBV11-3 and TRBJ2-2; D assignment may be TRBD1 or TRBD2 (5 bases each). The V end lost 1 base, the J end lost 5 bases, and 11 bases lay between the germline ends. The CDR3 has 15 amino acids. CDR1 and CDR2 from the germline V gene are SGHNT and YENEEA. The CDR3 spells CASSLGGRSTGELFF. In nucleotides, the CDR3 is TGTGCCAGCAGCTTAGGGGGGAGAAGTACCGGGGAGCTGTTTTTT.

Ten or more counts support this clonotype. A much more abundant neighbour one base away suggests this may be a read error. CDR3 nucleotides: TGTGCCACATCGGCCAAAGGAAAACTGTTTTTT. Its translation: CATSAKGKLFF. The chain has TRBV10-3 and TRBJ1-4; D gene unclear. The V gene's germline CDR1 is ENHRY and CDR2 SYGVKD. This CDR3 region has 11 residues. With 10 bases removed from V and 10 bases from J, the gap between germline ends came to 13 bases.

This clonotype was seen at least ten times. The V call is TRBV15, the J call TRBJ2-1, with D tentatively TRBD2 (5 bases). V lost 8 bases and J lost 0, with 17 bases in between. CDR3 length: 16 amino acids. Germline CDR1 LNHNV, CDR2 YYDKDF (reference sequence). For the CDR3, the DNA is TGTGCCACCCGGGGTTGGGGTAGCGACTCCTACAATGAGCAGTTCTTC. This sequence encodes CATRGWGSDSYNEQFF. Based on the CDR3 plus reference TRBV15 and TRBJ2-1, the full variable domain is DAMVIQNPRYQVTQFGKPVTLSCSQTLNHNVMYWYQQKSSQAPKLLFHYYDKDFNNEADTPDNFQSRRPNTSFCFLDIRSPGLGDTAMYLCATRGWGSDSYNEQFFGPGTRLTVL.

This clonotype is termed medium-sized. The chain joins TRBV10-3 to TRBJ2-5; possibly TRBD1 for D (5 bases). The CDR3 contains 14 residues. Per germline, CDR1 ENHRY and CDR2 SYGVKD. With 5 bases removed from V and 1 base from J, the gap between germline ends came to 11 bases. The CDR3 bases are TGTGCCATCAGTTCCCGGACATTCCAAGAGACCCAGTACTTC. Encoded protein: CAISSRTFQETQYF.

By share, this clonotype ranks as medium-sized. V usage is TRBV6-5 and J usage is TRBJ2-7, with 7 bases matching TRBD1. The CDR3 covers 13 residues. Trimming at V came to 6 bases and at J to 0 bases, leaving 2 bases not matched to a gene. CDR1 is MNHEY and CDR2 is SVGAGI in the germline V gene. The CDR3 reads CASRGTVSYEQYF. CDR3 in DNA: TGTGCCAGCAGGGGGACAGTCTCCTACGAGCAGTACTTC.

This clonotype was found many times. The chain links TRBV2 to TRBJ2-5; D gene ambiguous. Trimming stripped 7 bases from V and 5 bases from J, with 14 bases between. The germline gives CDR1 SNHLY, CDR2 FYNNEI. CDR3 size: 13 residues. CDR3: CASKTAPEETQYF. The CDR3 coding sequence is TGTGCCAGCAAGACGGCCCCGGAGGAGACCCAGTACTTC.